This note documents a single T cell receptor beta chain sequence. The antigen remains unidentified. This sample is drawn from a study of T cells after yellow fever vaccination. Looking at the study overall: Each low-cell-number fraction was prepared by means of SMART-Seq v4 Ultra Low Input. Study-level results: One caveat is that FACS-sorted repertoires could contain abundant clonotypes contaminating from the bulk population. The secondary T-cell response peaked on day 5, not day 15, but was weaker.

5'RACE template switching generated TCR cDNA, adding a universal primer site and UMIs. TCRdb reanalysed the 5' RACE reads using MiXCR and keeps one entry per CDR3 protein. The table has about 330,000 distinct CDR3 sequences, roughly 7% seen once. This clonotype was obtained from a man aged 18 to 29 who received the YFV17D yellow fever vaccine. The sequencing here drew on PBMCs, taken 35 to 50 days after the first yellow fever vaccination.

The CDR3 DNA sequence: TGTGCCAGCAGCGTAACGGGGGAGGGGACCGAGCAGTACTTC. Translation gives CASSVTGEGTEQYF. The chain combines TRBV9 with TRBJ2-7, with TRBD2 identical over 7 bases. The CDR3 sequence is 14 residues long. CDR1 SGDLS and CDR2 YYNGEE come from the germline V gene. J lost 6 bases, V lost 1 base, and 7 bases had no gene match.